In its sample, the clone carrying this T cell receptor (beta chain) was seen a few times. Antigen unknown. This entry is derived from a study of regulatory T cells in long-lasting Graves disease. General study results and limits: Between persistent patients, 2,500 to 3,500 public clonotypes were shared, exceeding the 900 to 1,000 shared between new patients. Persistent disease showed a preference for TRBV28, TRBJ1-2 and TRBJ2-5.

The sample's time point: newly diagnosed GD, antithyroid drugs for less than 3 months. From RNA extracted from PBMCs, the TCR library was made. CDR3 regions were amplified by Arm-PCR using iRepertoire HTBI primers to build TCR beta libraries. TCRdb called the multiplex PCR reads again in MiXCR, with one record for every CDR3 protein. The sample includes about 440,000 distinct CDR3 sequences, about 16% of them seen just once. Germline V gene lookup returns CDR1 SGHKS and CDR2 YYEKEE (reference sequence). The CDR3 loop spans 14 amino acids. The V segment lost 3 bases and the J segment 2 bases; nucleotides outside the gene matches: 4. Another study also made use of these data, one on T cells in Graves' hyperthyroidism and ophthalmopathy.

The TCR originated in a young woman with Graves disease. The material sequenced was peripheral blood mononuclear cells (PBMCs), taken at new diagnosis, from a patient treated with antithyroid drugs. The V call is TRBV5-5, the J call TRBJ2-5, with 7 bases fitting TRBD1. Here the CDR3 reads CASSWGQQQETQYF. The CDR3 coding sequence is TGTGCCAGCAGCTGGGGACAGCAACAAGAGACCCAGTACTTC.